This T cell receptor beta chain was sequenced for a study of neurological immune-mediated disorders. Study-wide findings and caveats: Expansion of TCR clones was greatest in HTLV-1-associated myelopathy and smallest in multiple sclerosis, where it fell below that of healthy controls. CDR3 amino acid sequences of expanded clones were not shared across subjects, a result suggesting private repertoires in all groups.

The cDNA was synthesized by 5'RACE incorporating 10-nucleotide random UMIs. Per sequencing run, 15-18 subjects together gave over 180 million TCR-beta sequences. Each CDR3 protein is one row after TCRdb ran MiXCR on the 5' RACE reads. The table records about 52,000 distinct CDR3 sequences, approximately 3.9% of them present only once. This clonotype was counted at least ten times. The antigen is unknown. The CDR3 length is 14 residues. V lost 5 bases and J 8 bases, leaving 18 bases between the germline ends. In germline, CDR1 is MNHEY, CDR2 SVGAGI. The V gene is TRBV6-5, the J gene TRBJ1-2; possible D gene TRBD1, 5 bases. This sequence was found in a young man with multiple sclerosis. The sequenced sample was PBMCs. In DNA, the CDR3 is TGTGCCAGCAGTCAGCCGGGACCGCCTGACGGCTACACCTTC. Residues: CASSQPGPPDGYTF.